This entry is about one T cell receptor (beta chain). For the second PCR, which ran for roughly 6 to 11 cycles, a sample-barcoded 5' primer and a J-beta primer mix were used. Each CDR3 protein gets one entry after TCRdb re-called the 5' RACE reads with MiXCR. This table holds approximately 1,700,000 distinct CDR3 sequences, 30% to 40% found once. CDR3 size: 13 residues. Per germline, CDR1 SGHTA and CDR2 FQGNSA. V was pared by 5 bases and J by 8 bases, with 13 bases between. The sample comes from a study of blood T cells in healthy people across ages. The TCR sequence derives from a human donor in good health. The V call is TRBV7-2, the J call TRBJ1-5; maybe TRBD1 (5 bases). The sample consisted of blood. This chain's CDR3 is CASSPGQGEPQHF. DNA for the CDR3: TGTGCCAGCAGCCCGGGGCAGGGCGAGCCCCAGCATTTT.